These 11 T cell receptor beta chains were sequenced from one sample in a study of T-cell reconstitution after alpha-beta-depleted transplantation in children. Preparation of the TCRbeta library involved a method that used unique molecular identifiers. MiXCR, run by TCRdb on the PCR reads, gives a single entry per CDR3 protein. The repertoire holds some 550,000 distinct CDR3 sequences, with around 17% as singletons. The starting material was PBMCs from the stem cell graft donor, obtained from the stem cell graft. These receptors were taken from a human donor who donated a stem cell graft to a child with acute lymphoblastic leukemia.

The sample holds a few counts of this clonotype. The rearrangement joins TRBV5-1 to TRBJ2-1; D possibly matches TRBD1 or TRBD2 (6 bases each). Germline CDR1 SGHRS, CDR2 YFSETQ. This CDR3 comprises 15 residues. V was trimmed by 0 bases and J by 6 bases, leaving 13 bases between them. CDR3 nucleotides: TGCGCCAGCAGCTTGGAAGGGGGGAAAGCCAATGAGCAGTTCTTC. This sequence encodes CASSLEGGKANEQFF.

This clonotype was seen more than once but under ten times. J is TRBJ1-1 and V is TRBV13; perhaps TRBD1 as D (6 bases). CDR1 is PRHDT, CDR2 FYEKMQ, per germline (reference sequence). The CDR3 loop spans 18 amino acids. V was cut by 1 base and J by 0 bases, with 18 bases left in between. This chain's CDR3 is CASSLEVMGAGVNTEAFF. For the CDR3, the DNA is TGTGCCAGCAGCTTAGAGGTTATGGGGGCTGGGGTGAACACTGAAGCTTTCTTT.

V gene TRBV15 combines with J gene TRBJ1-1; TRBD1 aligns across 7 bases. CDR1 and CDR2 (germline): LNHNV, YYDKDF (reference sequence). The J segment lost 4 bases and the V segment lost 2 bases, leaving 7 bases of the junction unmatched. The CDR3 is 15 amino acids. CDR3 amino acids: CATSRPTGLGTEAFF. The CDR3 DNA reads TGTGCCACCAGCAGACCGACAGGGCTGGGCACTGAAGCTTTCTTT.

This clonotype was found a few times. V is TRBV7-9 and J is TRBJ2-7, with D possibly TRBD2 on 5 matching bases. V gave up 5 bases and J gave up 1 base, with 12 bases separating them. Germline V gives CDR1 SEHNR, CDR2 FQNEAQ (reference sequence). This CDR3 has 14 amino acids. The CDR3 loop is CASSQVGESYEQYF. The CDR3, as DNA: TGTGCCAGCAGCCAGGTCGGGGAATCCTACGAGCAGTACTTC.

The chain uses TRBV5-5 and TRBJ1-1, with D maybe TRBD1 (6 bases). Germline loops: CDR1 SGHKS, CDR2 YYEKEE (reference sequence). V was cut by 3 bases and J by 3 bases, with 9 bases left in between. This CDR3 is 13 amino acids long. CDR3 nucleotide sequence: TGTGCCAGCAGCTCAGGGGACGACACTGAAGCTTTCTTT. As protein: CASSSGDDTEAFF.

This clonotype has just one count. The J gene is TRBJ2-3, the V gene TRBV29-1; tentative D call: TRBD2 (5 bases). The CDR3 is made up of 16 amino acids. Deletions cut 2 bases from V and 2 bases from J, with 17 bases between. Germline V gives CDR1 SQVTM, CDR2 ANQGSEA. The CDR3: CSVEPRGRRATDTQYF. CDR3 nucleotides: TGCAGCGTTGAACCCCGAGGGCGTAGGGCCACAGATACGCAGTATTTT.

The V gene is TRBV10-1, the J gene TRBJ1-4; D gene ambiguous. The CDR3 is 16 amino acids. Trimming left V 4 bases short and J 5 bases short, with 17 bases between. CDR1 is WNHNN, CDR2 SYGVQD, per germline (reference sequence). The CDR3 loop is CASSGRAHNPNEKLFF. The DNA of the CDR3 is TGCGCCAGCAGTGGAAGGGCCCACAACCCGAATGAAAAACTGTTTTTT.

This clonotype was found a few times. The V call is TRBV5-1, the J call TRBJ2-2; tentative D call: TRBD2 (7 bases). Germline V lookup: CDR1 SGHRS, CDR2 YFSETQ. V was cut by 2 bases and J by 1 base, with 9 bases left in between. The CDR3 is made up of 15 amino acids. CDR3 nucleotide sequence: TGCGCCAGCAGCTTCGGGGGGCTGAACACCGGGGAGCTGTTTTTT. It specifies CASSFGGLNTGELFF. Combining the CDR3 with reference TRBV5-1 and TRBJ2-2 gives the whole variable domain KAGVTQTPRYLIKTRGQQVTLSCSPISGHRSVSWYQQTPGQGLQFLFEYFSETQRNKGNFPGRFSGRQFSNSRSEMNVSTLELGDSALYLCASSFGGLNTGELFFGEGSRLTVL.

This sequence joins TRBV20-1 and TRBJ2-5; 10 bases are shared with TRBD2. Losses at the gene ends were 2 bases for V and 4 bases for J; bases not matched to a gene: 4. CDR3 length equals 14 residues. Germline V gives CDR1 DFQATT, CDR2 SNEGSKA (reference sequence). The CDR3 sequence: CSARRLAGVETQYF. CDR3 sequence (DNA): TGCAGTGCTAGAAGGCTAGCGGGAGTAGAGACCCAGTACTTC.

The chain uses TRBV24-1 and TRBJ1-2, with D possibly matching TRBD1 (5 bases). The ends were cut back, 2 bases at V and 4 bases at J, with 10 bases in the middle. The CDR3 loop spans 14 amino acids. CDR1 and CDR2 (germline): KGHDR, SFDVKD. This CDR3 reads CATSDSTEPYGYTF. CDR3 in DNA: TGTGCCACCAGTGATTCGACAGAGCCCTATGGCTACACCTTC.

The sample holds a few counts of this clonotype. The chain couples TRBV7-3 to TRBJ2-2; D might be TRBD2 (6 bases). The germline CDR1 and CDR2 sequences are SGHTA and FQGTGA. CDR3 length: 14 amino acids. V gave up 6 bases and J gave up 0 bases, with 8 bases separating them. The CDR3 is CASRTGANTGELFF. In DNA, the CDR3 is TGTGCCAGCAGGACGGGAGCGAACACCGGGGAGCTGTTTTTT.